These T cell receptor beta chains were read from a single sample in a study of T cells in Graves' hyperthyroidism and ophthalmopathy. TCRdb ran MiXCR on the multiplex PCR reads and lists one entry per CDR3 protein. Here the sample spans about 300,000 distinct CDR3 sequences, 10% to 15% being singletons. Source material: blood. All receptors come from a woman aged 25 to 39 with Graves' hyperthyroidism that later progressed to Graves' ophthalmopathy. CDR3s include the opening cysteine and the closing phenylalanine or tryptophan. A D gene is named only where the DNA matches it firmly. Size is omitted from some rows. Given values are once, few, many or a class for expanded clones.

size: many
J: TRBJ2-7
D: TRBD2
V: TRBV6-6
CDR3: CASSYSTSRTYEQYF
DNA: TGTGCCAGCAGTTACTCGACTAGCCGAACCTACGAGCAGTACTTC

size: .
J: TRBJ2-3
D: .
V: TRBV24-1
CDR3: CATSDPGGNWNSSTDTQYF
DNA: TGTGCCACCAGTGATCCTGGGGGCAACTGGAATTCTAGCACAGATACGCAGTATTTT

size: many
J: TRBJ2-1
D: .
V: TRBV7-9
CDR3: CASSRSEDAKFF
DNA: TGTGCCAGCAGCCGCTCGGAGGACGCGAAGTTCTTC

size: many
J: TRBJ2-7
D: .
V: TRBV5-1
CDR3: CASSWDIQYEQYF
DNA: TGCGCCAGCAGCTGGGACATCCAATACGAGCAGTACTTC

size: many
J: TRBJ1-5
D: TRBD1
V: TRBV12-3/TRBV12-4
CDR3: CASSFRQGIQPQHF
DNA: TGTGCCAGCAGTTTCCGACAGGGAATTCAGCCCCAGCATTTT

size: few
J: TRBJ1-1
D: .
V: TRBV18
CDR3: CASSPIHLDRGASGGTEAFF
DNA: TGTGCCAGCTCACCAATTCATCTCGATCGGGGGGCGTCGGGTGGTACTGAAGCTTTCTTT

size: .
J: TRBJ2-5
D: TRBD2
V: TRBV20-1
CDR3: CSASSASSRTSAGQETQYF
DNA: TGCAGTGCTAGTAGTGCCAGCAGTCGGACTAGCGCCGGCCAAGAGACCCAGTACTTC

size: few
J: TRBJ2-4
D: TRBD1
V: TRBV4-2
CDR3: CASSTREGQGSKNIQYF
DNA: TGTGCCAGCAGCACAAGGGAGGGACAGGGATCCAAAAACATTCAGTACTTC

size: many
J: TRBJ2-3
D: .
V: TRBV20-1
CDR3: CSASAPGAVSTDTQYF
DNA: TGCAGTGCTAGCGCCCCCGGAGCCGTTAGCACAGATACGCAGTATTTT

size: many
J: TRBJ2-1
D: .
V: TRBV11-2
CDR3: CASSPRTTPSYNEQFF
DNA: TGTGCCAGCAGCCCCAGGACTACCCCGTCCTACAATGAGCAGTTCTTC

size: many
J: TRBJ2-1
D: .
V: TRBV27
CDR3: CASSVRPESSYNEQFF
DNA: TGTGCCAGCAGTGTCCGACCGGAGAGTTCCTACAATGAGCAGTTCTTC

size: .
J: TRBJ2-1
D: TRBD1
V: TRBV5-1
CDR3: CASSSGTVVWGNEQFF
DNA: TGCGCCAGCAGCTCCGGGACAGTCGTTTGGGGCAATGAGCAGTTCTTC

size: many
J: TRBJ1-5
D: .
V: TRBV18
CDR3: CASSPGTFNQPQHF
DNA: TGTGCCAGCTCTCCCGGGACCTTCAATCAGCCCCAGCATTTT

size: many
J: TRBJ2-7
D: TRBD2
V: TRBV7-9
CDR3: CASSPPTSGREGEQYF
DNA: TGTGCCAGCAGCCCTCCTACTAGCGGGAGGGAAGGGGAGCAGTACTTC

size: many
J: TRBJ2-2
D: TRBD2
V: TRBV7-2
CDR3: CASSLIWGGVPGELFF
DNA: TGTGCCAGCAGCTTAATCTGGGGGGGAGTTCCCGGGGAGCTGTTTTTT

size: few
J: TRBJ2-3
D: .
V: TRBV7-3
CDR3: CASSLFSGQPETDTQYF
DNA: TGTGCCAGCAGCTTATTTAGCGGACAACCTGAGACAGATACGCAGTATTTT

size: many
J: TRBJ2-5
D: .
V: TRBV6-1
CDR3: CASSEAAGPGTQYF
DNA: TGTGCCAGCAGTGAAGCGGCAGGGCCGGGGACCCAGTACTTC

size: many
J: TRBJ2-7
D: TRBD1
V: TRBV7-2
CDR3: CASSFPGQGYEQYF
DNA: TGTGCCAGCAGCTTCCCGGGACAGGGCTACGAGCAGTACTTC

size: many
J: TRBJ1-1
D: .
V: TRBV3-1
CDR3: CASSRVENEAFF
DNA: TGTGCCAGCAGCCGGGTAGAAAATGAAGCTTTCTTT

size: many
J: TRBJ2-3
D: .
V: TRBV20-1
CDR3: CSASAAERTDTQYF
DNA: TGCAGTGCTAGTGCCGCGGAGCGCACAGATACGCAGTATTTT

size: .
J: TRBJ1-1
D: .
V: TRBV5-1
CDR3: CASSLAGGVEAFF
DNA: TGCGCCAGCAGCTTGGCCGGGGGAGTTGAAGCTTTCTTT

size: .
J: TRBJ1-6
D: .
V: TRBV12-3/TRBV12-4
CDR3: CASSYGHNSPLHF
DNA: TGTGCCAGCAGTTATGGTCATAATTCACCCCTCCACTTT

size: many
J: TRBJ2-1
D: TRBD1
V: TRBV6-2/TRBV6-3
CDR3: CASSERTGNNEQFF
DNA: TGTGCCAGCAGTGAAAGGACAGGGAACAATGAGCAGTTCTTC

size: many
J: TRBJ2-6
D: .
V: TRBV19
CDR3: CASSRYASGSGANVLTF
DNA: TGTGCCAGTAGCAGGTACGCCTCGGGCTCTGGGGCCAACGTCCTGACTTTC

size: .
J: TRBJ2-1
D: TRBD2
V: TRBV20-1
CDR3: CSPGLGLDEQFF
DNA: TGCAGCCCTGGCTTAGGACTAGATGAGCAGTTCTTC

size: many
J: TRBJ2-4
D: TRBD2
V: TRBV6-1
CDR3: CASSEGWTSGRAKNIQYF
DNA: TGTGCCAGCAGTGAAGGGTGGACTAGCGGGAGGGCCAAAAACATTCAGTACTTC

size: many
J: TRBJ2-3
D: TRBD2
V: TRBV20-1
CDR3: CSARPWREGLTDTQYF
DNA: TGCAGTGCTAGGCCGTGGCGGGAGGGGCTGACAGATACGCAGTATTTT

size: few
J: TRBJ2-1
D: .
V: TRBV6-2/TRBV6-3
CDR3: CASSYTIDAPSYNEQFF
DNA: TGTGCCAGCAGTTACACTATCGACGCGCCCTCCTACAATGAGCAGTTCTTC

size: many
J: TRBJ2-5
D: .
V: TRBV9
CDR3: CASSVLEGSPGTQYF
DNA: TGTGCCAGCAGCGTATTGGAAGGGTCCCCTGGGACCCAGTACTTC

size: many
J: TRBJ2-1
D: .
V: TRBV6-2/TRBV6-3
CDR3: CASGELKGYNEQFF
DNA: TGTGCCAGCGGAGAATTAAAGGGGTACAATGAGCAGTTCTTC

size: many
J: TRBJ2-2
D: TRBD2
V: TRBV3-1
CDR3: CASSPQTSGGTGELFF
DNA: TGTGCCAGCAGCCCCCAGACTAGCGGGGGCACCGGGGAGCTGTTTTTT

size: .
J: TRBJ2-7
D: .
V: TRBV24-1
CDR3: CATSDLAREQYF
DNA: TGTGCCACCAGTGACCTAGCGCGGGAGCAGTACTTC

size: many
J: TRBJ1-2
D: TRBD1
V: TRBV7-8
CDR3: CASSLDPTGDGYTF
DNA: TGTGCCAGCAGCTTAGACCCAACAGGGGATGGCTACACCTTC

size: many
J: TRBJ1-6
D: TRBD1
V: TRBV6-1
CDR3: CASRDRGRVSPLHF
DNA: TGTGCCAGCCGGGACAGGGGGCGCGTATCACCCCTCCACTTT

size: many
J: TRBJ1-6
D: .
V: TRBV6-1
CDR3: CASCRDRDSPLHF
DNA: TGTGCCAGCTGCCGGGACCGGGATTCACCCCTCCACTTT

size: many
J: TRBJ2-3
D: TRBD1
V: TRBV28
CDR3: CASSPLGTGDTDTQYF
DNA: TGTGCCAGCAGTCCTCTCGGGACAGGGGACACAGATACGCAGTATTTT

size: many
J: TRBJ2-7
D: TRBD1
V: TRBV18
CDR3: CASSLWTGRTYEQYF
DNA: TGTGCCAGCTCACTTTGGACAGGGAGGACCTACGAGCAGTACTTC

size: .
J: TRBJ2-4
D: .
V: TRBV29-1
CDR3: CGVETRNIQYF
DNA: TGCGGCGTTGAGACGCGAAACATTCAGTACTTC

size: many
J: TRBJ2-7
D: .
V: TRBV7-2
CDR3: CASSGNRATYEQYF
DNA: TGTGCCAGCAGCGGCAACAGGGCTACCTACGAGCAGTACTTC

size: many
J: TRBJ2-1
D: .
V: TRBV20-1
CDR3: CVAGKQENEQFF
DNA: TGCGTCGCGGGTAAACAGGAGAATGAGCAGTTCTTC

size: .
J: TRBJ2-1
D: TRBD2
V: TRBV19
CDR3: CASSMGTSSPSYNEQFF
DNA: TGTGCCAGTAGTATGGGGACTAGTTCTCCTTCCTACAATGAGCAGTTCTTC

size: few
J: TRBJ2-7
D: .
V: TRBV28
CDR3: CASSFSREQYF
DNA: TGTGCCAGCAGTTTTTCACGCGAGCAGTACTTC

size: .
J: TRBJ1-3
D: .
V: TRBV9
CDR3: CASSVAGDYTGNTIYF
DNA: TGTGCCAGCAGCGTAGCTGGGGACTACACTGGAAACACCATATATTTT

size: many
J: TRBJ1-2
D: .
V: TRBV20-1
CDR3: CSARDQSTVSYGYTF
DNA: TGCAGTGCTAGAGATCAGAGCACCGTCAGCTATGGCTACACCTTC

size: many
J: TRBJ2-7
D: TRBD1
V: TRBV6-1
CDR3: CASSYAGQGAYEQYF
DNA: TGTGCCAGCAGTTACGCGGGACAGGGGGCCTACGAGCAGTACTTC

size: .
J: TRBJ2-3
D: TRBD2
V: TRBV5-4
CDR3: CASSLVRLAGGRTDTQYF
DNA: TGTGCCAGCAGCTTGGTCCGACTAGCGGGGGGACGCACAGATACGCAGTATTTT

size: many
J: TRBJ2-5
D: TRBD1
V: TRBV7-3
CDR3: CASSLVGTGGETQYF
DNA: TGTGCCAGCAGCTTAGTTGGGACAGGAGGCGAGACCCAGTACTTC

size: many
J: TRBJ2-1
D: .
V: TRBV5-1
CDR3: CASSLGSTYYNEQFF
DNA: TGCGCCAGCAGCTTGGGGTCTACCTACTACAATGAGCAGTTCTTC